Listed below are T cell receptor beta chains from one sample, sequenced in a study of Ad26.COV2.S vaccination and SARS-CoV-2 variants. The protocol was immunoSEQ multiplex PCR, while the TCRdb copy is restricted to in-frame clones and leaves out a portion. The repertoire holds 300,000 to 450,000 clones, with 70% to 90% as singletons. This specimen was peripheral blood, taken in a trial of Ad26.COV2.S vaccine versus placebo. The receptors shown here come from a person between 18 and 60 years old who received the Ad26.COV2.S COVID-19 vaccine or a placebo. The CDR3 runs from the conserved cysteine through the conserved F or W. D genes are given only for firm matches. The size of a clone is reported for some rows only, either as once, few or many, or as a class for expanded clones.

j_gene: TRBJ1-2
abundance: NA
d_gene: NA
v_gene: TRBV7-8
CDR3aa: CASSPLANYGYTF
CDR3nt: TGTGCCAGCAGCCCCCTAGCTAACTATGGCTACACCTTC

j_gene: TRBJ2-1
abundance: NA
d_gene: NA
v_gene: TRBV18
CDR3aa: CASSLGAYVLEQFF
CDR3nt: TGTGCCAGCTCCTTAGGGGCCTACGTACTCGAGCAGTTCTTC

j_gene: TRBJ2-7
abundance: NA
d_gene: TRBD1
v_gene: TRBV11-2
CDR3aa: CASSPGTGVGHEQYF
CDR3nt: TGTGCCAGCAGCCCTGGGACAGGGGTTGGGCACGAGCAGTACTTC

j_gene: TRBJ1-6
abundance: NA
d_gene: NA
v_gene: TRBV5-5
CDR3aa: CASSLWATSSYNSPLHF
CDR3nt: TGTGCCAGCAGCTTGTGGGCCACCAGCTCCTATAATTCACCCCTCCACTTT

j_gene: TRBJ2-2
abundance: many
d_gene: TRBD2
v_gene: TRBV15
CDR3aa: CATSRASGVGELFF
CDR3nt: TGTGCCACCAGCAGAGCTAGCGGGGTGGGGGAGCTGTTTTTT

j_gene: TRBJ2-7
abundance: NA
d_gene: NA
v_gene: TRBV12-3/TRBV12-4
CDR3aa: CASSFGGIEYF
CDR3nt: TGTGCCAGCAGTTTCGGGGGAATCGAGTACTTC

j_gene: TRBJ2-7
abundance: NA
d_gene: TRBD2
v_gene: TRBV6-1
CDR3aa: CASSLAGGSYEQYF
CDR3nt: TGTGCCAGCAGTTTAGCGGGAGGGAGTTACGAGCAGTACTTC

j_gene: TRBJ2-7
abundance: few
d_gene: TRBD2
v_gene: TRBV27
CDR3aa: CASSFVGGGWYEQYF
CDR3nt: TGTGCCAGCAGTTTTGTAGGCGGGGGTTGGTACGAGCAGTACTTC

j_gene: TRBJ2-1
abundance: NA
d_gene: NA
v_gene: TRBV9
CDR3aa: CASQIKQQFF
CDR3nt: TGTGCCAGCCAGATTAAGCAGCAGTTCTTC

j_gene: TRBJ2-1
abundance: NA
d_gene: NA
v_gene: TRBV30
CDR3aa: CAWVWTFPMDEQFF
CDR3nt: TGTGCCTGGGTGTGGACTTTCCCCATGGATGAGCAGTTCTTC

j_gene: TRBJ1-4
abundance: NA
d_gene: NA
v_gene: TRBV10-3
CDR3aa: CAISGGEGEKLFF
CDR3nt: TGTGCCATCAGTGGAGGGGAGGGTGAAAAACTGTTTTTT

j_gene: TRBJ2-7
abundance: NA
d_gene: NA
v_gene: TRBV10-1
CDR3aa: CATERRLPHDEQYF
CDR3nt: TGCGCCACCGAAAGGAGGCTTCCCCATGACGAGCAGTACTTC

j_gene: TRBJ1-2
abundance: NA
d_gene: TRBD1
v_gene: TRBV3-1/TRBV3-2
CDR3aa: CASSHQTGSGYTF
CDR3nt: TGTGCCAGCAGCCACCAGACAGGGAGCGGCTACACCTTC

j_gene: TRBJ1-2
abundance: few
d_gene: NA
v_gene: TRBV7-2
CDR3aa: CASSAGQNYGYTF
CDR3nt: TGTGCCAGCAGCGCCGGACAAAACTATGGCTACACCTTC

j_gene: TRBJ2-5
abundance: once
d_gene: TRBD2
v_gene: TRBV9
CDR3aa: CASSVGNGRYQETQYF
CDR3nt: TGTGCCAGCAGCGTAGGGAACGGGAGGTACCAAGAGACCCAGTACTTC

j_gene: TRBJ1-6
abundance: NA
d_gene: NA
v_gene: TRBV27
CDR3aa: CASSLYGSDNNSPLHF
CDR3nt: TGTGCCAGCAGTTTATACGGTTCAGATAATAATTCACCCCTCCACTTT

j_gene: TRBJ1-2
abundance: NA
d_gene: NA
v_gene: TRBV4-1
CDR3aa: CASSQPDPGPPNYGYTF
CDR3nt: TGCGCCAGCAGCCAACCGGACCCGGGACCCCCTAACTATGGCTACACCTTC

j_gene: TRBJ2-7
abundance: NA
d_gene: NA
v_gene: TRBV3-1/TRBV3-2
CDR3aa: CASSQVHDEQYF
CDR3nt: TGTGCCAGCAGCCAAGTACATGACGAGCAGTACTTC

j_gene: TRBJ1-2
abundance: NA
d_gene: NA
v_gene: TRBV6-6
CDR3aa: CASTTGGGYGYTF
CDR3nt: TGTGCCAGCACTACGGGAGGGGGTTATGGCTACACCTTC

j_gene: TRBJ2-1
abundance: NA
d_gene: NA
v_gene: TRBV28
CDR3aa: CASSLFPRVARSYNEQFF
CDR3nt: TGTGCCAGCAGTTTATTTCCCCGGGTGGCTAGAAGCTACAATGAGCAGTTCTTC

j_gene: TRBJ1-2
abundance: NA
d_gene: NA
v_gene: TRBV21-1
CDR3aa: CASSKSEGYGYTF
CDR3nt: TGTGCCAGCAGCAAAAGCGAGGGCTATGGCTACACCTTC

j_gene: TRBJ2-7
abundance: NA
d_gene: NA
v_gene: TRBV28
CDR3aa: CASSTLQAISNYEQYF
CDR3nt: TGTGCCAGCAGTACCCTACAGGCGATATCTAACTACGAGCAGTACTTC

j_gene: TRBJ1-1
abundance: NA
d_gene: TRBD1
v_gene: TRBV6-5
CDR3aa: CASRHDRGFCEAFF
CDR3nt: TGTGCCAGCAGGCATGACAGGGGCTTCTGTGAAGCTTTCTTT

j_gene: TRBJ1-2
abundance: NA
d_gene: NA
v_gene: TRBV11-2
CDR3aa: CASSSREGSHGYTF
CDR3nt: TGTGCCAGCAGCTCCAGGGAGGGTAGTCATGGCTACACCTTC

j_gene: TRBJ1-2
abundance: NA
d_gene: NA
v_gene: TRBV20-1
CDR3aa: CSASQQGGTF
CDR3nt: TGCAGTGCTAGCCAGCAGGGAGGCACCTTC

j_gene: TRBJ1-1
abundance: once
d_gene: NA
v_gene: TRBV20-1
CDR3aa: CSASKQSNTEAFF
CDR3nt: TGCAGTGCTAGTAAACAGAGCAACACTGAAGCTTTCTTT

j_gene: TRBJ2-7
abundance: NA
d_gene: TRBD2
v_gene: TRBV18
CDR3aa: CASSLEGTSSEQYF
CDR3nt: TGTGCCAGCTCACTAGAAGGGACTAGCAGCGAGCAGTACTTC

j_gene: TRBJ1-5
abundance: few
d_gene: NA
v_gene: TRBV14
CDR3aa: CASSRADRKDSNQPQHF
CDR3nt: TGTGCCAGCAGCCGAGCCGACAGGAAGGATAGCAATCAGCCCCAGCATTTT

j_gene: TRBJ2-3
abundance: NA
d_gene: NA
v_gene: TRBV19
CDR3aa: CASSISHGGWSTDTQYF
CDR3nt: TGTGCCAGTAGTATATCCCACGGGGGTTGGAGCACAGATACGCAGTATTTT

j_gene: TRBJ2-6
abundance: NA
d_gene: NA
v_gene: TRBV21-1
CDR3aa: CASSPGRTPSGANVLTF
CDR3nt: TGTGCCAGCAGCCCCGGTCGAACCCCCTCTGGGGCCAACGTCCTGACTTTC

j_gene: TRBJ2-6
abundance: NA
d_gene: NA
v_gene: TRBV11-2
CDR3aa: CASSSRAGFVSGANVLTF
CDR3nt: TGTGCCAGCAGCTCCCGGGCGGGATTCGTCTCTGGGGCCAACGTCCTGACTTTC

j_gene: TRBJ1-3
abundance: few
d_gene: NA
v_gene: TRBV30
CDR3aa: CAWRGKYRDTIYF
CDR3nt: TGTGCCTGGAGGGGAAAATACAGGGACACCATATATTTT

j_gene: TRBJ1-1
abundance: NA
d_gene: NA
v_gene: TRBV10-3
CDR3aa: CAISEGGRIHTEAFF
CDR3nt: TGTGCCATCAGTGAGGGGGGGCGTATTCACACTGAAGCTTTCTTT

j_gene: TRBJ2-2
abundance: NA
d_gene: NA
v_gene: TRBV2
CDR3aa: CASRGPVWGGQSGELFF
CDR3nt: TGTGCCAGCAGAGGTCCCGTTTGGGGGGGGCAATCCGGGGAGCTGTTTTTT

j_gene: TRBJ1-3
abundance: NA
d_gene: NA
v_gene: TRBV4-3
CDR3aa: CASSQVVSGNTIYF
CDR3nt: TGCGCCAGCAGCCAAGTTGTCTCTGGAAACACCATATATTTT

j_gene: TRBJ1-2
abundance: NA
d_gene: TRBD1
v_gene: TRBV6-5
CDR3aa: CASRTPGHPRGTF
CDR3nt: TGTGCCAGCAGGACACCGGGCCACCCCAGGGGGACCTTC

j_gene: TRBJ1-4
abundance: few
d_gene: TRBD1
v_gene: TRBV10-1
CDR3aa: CASSDTGGSEKLFF
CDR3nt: TGCGCCAGCAGCGATACAGGGGGGAGTGAAAAACTGTTTTTT

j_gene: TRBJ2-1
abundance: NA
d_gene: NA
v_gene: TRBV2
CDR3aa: CASSPNVPGGLYEQFF
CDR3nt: TGTGCCAGCAGTCCGAACGTACCCGGGGGCCTCTATGAGCAGTTCTTC

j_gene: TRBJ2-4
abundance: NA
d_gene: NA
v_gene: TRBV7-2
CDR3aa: CASSFDGSEGNIQYF
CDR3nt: TGTGCCAGCAGCTTTGATGGTTCGGAGGGGAACATTCAGTACTTC

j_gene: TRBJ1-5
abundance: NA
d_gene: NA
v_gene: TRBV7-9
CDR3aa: CASSFAGGRGDQPQHF
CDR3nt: TGTGCCAGCAGCTTCGCAGGTGGAAGGGGAGATCAGCCCCAGCATTTT

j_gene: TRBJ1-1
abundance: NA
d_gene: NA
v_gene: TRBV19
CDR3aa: CASSTLLRGNTEAFF
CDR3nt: TGTGCCAGTAGTACGCTGCTCAGGGGAAACACTGAAGCTTTCTTT

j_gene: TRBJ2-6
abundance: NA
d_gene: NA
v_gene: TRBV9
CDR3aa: CASSVNGANVLTF
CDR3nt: TGTGCCAGCAGCGTAAATGGGGCCAACGTCCTGACTTTC

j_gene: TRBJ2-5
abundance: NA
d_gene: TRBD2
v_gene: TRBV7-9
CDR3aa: CASSSSGGETQYF
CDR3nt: TGTGCCAGCAGCTCTAGCGGAGGAGAGACCCAGTACTTC

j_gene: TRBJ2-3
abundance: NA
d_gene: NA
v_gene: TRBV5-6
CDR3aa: CASSWGARSTDTQYF
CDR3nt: TGTGCCAGCAGCTGGGGGGCTAGAAGCACAGATACGCAGTATTTT

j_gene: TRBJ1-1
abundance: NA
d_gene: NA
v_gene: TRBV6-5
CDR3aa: CASNTWGIPTGEAFF
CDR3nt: TGTGCCAGCAATACCTGGGGTATCCCCACGGGTGAAGCTTTCTTT

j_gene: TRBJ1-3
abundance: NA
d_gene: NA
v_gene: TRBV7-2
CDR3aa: CASSFGRRGGAGGNTIYF
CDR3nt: TGTGCCAGCAGCTTCGGCCGAAGAGGGGGGGCGGGTGGAAACACCATATATTTT